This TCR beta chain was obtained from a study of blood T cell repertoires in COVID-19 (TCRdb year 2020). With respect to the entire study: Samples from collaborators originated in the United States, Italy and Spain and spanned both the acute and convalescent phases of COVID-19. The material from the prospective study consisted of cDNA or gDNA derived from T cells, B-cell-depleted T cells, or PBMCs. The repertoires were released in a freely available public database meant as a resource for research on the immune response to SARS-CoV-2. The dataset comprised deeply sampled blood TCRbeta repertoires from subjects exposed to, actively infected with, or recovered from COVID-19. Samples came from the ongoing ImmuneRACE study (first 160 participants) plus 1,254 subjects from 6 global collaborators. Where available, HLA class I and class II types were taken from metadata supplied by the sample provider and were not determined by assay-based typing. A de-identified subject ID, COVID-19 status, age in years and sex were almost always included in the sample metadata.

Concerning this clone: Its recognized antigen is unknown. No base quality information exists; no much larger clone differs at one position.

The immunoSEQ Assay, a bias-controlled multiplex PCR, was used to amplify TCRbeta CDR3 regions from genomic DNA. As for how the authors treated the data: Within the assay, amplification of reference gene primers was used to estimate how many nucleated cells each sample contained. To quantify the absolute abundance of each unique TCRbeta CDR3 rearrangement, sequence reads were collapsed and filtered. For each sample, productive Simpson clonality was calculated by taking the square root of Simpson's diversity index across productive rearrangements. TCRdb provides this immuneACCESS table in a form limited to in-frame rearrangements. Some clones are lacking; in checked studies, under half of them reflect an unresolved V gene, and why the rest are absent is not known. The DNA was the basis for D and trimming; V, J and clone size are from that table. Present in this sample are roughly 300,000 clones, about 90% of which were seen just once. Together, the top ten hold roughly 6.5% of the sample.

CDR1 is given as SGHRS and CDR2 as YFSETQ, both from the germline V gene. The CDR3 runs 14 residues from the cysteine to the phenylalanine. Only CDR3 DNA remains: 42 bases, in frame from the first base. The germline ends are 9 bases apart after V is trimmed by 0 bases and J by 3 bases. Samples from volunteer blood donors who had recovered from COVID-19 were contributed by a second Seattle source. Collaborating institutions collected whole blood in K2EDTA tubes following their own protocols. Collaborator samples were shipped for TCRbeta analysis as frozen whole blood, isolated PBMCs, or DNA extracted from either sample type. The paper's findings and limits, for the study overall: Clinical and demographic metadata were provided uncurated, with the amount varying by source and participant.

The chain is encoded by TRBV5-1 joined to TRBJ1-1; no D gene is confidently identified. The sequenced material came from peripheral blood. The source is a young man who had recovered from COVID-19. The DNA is TGCGCCAGCAGCTTGGCTCTGGGCTACACTGAAGCTTTCTTT. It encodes CASSLALGYTEAFF.